This T cell receptor beta chain was captured by sequencing in a study of T-cell memory formation after mild COVID-19. TCRdb fed the 5' RACE reads into MiXCR, producing one record per CDR3 protein. The table has 350,000 to 450,000 distinct CDR3 sequences, about an eighth seen once. V dropped 3 bases and J dropped 6; count of bases not matched to a gene: 11. The germline gives CDR1 LNHNV, CDR2 YYDKDF (reference sequence). This CDR3 is built from 16 residues. This clonotype was detected only a few times. The chain is built from TRBV15 and TRBJ2-3; TRBD2 agrees at 8 bases. Sequenced material: PBMCs or a T cell subset sorted from them (not recorded which). The TCR comes from a man aged 18 to 29 who had mild COVID-19 (a few samples of this study predate the infection). Cell type and time point are not known. CDR3: CATSSPGSGAGDTQYF. The CDR3 bases are TGTGCCACCAGCAGCCCAGGTAGCGGGGCGGGGGATACGCAGTATTTT.